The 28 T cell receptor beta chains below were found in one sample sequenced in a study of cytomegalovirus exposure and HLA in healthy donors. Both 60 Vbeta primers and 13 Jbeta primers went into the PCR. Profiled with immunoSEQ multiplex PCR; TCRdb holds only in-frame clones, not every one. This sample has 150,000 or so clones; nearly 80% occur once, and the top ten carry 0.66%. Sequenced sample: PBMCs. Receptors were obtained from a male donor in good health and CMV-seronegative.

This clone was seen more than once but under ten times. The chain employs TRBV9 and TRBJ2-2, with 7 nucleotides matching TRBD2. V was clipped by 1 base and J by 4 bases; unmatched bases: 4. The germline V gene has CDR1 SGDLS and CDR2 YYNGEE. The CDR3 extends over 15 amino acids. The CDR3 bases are TGTGCCAGCAGCGTACAACCGGGAGGCACCGGGGAGCTGTTTTTT. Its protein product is CASSVQPGGTGELFF.

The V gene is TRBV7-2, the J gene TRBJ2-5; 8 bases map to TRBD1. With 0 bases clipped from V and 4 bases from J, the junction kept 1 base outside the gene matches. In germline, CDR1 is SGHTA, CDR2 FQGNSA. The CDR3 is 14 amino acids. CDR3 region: CASSLATGVETQYF. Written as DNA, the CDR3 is TGTGCCAGCAGCTTAGCGACAGGGGTAGAGACCCAGTACTTC.

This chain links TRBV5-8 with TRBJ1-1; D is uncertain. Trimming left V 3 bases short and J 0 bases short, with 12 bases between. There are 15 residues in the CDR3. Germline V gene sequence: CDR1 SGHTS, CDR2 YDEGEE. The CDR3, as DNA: TGTGCCAGCAGCTCGACTCAAGCGATGAACACTGAAGCTTTCTTT. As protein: CASSSTQAMNTEAFF.

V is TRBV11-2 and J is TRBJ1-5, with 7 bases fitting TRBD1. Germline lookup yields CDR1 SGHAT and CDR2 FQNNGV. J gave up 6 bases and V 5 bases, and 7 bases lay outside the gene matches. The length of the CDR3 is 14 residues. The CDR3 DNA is TGTGCCAGCAGCGCAGGGACAGTCGGTCAGCCCCAGCATTTT. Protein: CASSAGTVGQPQHF.

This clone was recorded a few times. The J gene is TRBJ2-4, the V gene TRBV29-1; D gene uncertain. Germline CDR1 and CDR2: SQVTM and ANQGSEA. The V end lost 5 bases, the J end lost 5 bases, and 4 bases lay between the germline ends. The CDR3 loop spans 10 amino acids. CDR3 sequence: CSVQENIQYF. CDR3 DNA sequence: TGCAGCGTTCAGGAAAACATTCAGTACTTC.

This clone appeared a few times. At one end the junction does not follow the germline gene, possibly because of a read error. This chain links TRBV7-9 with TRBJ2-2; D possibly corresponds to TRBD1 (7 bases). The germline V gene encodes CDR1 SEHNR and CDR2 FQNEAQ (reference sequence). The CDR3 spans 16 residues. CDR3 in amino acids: CSSSQGETAGYGELFF. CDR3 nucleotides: TGTTCCAGCAGCCAGGGGGAGACAGCGGGCTACGGGGAGCTGTTTTTT.

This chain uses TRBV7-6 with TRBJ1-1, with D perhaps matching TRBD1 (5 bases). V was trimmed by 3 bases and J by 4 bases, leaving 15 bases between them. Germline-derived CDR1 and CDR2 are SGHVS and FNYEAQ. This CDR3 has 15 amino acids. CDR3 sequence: CASSLGRRGGTEAFF. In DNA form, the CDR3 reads TGTGCCAGCAGCTTGGGACGGAGGGGAGGCACTGAAGCTTTCTTT.

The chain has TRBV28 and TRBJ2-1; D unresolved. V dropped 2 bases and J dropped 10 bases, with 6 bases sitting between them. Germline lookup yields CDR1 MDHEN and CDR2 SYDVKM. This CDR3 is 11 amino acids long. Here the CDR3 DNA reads TGTGCCAGCAGTTTAGGCTGGGAGCAGTTCTTC. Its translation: CASSLGWEQFF.

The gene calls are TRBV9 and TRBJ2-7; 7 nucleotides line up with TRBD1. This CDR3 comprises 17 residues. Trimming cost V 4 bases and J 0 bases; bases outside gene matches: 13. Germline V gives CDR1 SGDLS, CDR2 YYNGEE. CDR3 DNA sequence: TGTGCCAGCAGCCCTCGCCCATCGACAGGGCTCTCCTACGAGCAGTACTTC. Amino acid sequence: CASSPRPSTGLSYEQYF.

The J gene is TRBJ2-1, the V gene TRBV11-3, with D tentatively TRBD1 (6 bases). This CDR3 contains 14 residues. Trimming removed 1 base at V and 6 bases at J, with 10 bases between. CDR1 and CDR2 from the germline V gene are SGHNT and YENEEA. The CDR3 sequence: CASSLGDKPNEQFF. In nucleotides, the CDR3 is TGTGCCAGCAGCTTAGGGGACAAGCCCAATGAGCAGTTCTTC.

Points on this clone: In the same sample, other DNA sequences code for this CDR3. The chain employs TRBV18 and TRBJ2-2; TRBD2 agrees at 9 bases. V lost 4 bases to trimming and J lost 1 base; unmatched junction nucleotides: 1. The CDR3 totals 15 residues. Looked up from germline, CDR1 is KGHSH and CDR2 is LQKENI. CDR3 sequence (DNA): TGTGCCAGCTCACAGACTAGCGGGAACACCGGGGAGCTGTTTTTT. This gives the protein CASSQTSGNTGELFF.

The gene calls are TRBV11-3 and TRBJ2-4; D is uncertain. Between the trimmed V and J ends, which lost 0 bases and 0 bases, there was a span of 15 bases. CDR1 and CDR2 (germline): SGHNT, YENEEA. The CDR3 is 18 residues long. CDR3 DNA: TGTGCCAGCAGCTTAGAGGCCTGGAGTGCTCTAGCCAAAAACATTCAGTACTTC. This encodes CASSLEAWSALAKNIQYF. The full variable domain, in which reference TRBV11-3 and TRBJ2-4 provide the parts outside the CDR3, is EAGVVQSPRYKIIEKKQPVAFWCNPISGHNTLYWYLQNLGQGPELLIRYENEEAVDDSQLPKDRFSAERLKGVDSTLKIQPAELGDSAVYLCASSLEAWSALAKNIQYFGAGTRLSVL.

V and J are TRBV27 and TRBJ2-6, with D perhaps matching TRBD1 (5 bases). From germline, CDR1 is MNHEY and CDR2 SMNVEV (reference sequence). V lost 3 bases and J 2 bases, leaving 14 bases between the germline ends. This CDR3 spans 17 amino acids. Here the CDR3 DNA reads TGTGCCAGCAGTTTCGGTGGGGCCAACCCTGGGGCCAACGTCCTGACTTTC. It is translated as CASSFGGANPGANVLTF.

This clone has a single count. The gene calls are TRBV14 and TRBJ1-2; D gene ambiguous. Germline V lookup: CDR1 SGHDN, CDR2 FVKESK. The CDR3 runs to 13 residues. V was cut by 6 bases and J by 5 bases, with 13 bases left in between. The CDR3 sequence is CASSPRVDYGYTF. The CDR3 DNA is TGTGCCAGCAGTCCACGGGTGGATTATGGCTACACCTTC. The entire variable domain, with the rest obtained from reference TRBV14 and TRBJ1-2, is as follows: EAGVTQFPSHSVIEKGQTVTLRCDPISGHDNLYWYRRVMGKEIKFLLHFVKESKQDESGMPNNRFLAERTGGTYSTLKVQPAELEDSGVYFCASSPRVDYGYTFGSGTRLTVV.

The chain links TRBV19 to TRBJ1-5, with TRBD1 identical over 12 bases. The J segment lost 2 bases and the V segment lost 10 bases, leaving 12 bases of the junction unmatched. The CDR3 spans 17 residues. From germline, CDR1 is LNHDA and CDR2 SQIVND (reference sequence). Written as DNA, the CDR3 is TGTGCCACAACAGGGGGGACAGGGGGCGCGGGCAATCAGCCCCAGCATTTT. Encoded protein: CATTGGTGGAGNQPQHF.

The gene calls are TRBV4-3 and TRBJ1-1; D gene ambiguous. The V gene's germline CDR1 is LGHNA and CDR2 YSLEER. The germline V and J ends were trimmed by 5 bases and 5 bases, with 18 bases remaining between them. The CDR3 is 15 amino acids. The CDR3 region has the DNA TGCGCCAGCAGCTTGCGGGCGGTCCAAGAAACTGAAGCTTTCTTT. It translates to CASSLRAVQETEAFF.

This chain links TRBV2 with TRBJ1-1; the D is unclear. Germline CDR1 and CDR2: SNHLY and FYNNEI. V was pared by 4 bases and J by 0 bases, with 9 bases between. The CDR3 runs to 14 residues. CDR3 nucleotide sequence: TGTGCCAGCAGTGTCCAGAAAATGAACACTGAAGCTTTCTTT. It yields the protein CASSVQKMNTEAFF. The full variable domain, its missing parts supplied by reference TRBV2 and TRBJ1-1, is EPEVTQTPSHQVTQMGQEVILRCVPISNHLYFYWYRQILGQKVEFLVSFYNNEISEKSEIFDDQFSVERPDGSNFTLKIRSTKLEDSAMYFCASSVQKMNTEAFFGQGTRLTVV.

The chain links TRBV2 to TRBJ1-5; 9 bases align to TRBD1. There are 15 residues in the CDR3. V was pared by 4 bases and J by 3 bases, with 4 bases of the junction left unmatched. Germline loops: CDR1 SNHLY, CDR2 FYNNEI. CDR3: CASSAQGALNQPQHF. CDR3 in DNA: TGTGCCAGCAGTGCACAGGGGGCCCTCAATCAGCCCCAGCATTTT.

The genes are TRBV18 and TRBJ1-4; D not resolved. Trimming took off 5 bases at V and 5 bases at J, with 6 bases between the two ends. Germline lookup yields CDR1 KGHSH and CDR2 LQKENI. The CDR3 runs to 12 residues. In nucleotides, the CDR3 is TGTGCCAGCTCATACAAAAATGAAAAACTGTTTTTT. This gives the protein CASSYKNEKLFF.

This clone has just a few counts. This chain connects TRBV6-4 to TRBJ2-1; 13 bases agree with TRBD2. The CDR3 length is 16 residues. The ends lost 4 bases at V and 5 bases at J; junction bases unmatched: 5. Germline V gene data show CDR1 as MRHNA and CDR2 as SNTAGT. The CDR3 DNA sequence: TGTGCCAGCAGTGGACTAGCGGGGGGTGGAAACAATGAGCAGTTCTTC. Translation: CASSGLAGGGNNEQFF.

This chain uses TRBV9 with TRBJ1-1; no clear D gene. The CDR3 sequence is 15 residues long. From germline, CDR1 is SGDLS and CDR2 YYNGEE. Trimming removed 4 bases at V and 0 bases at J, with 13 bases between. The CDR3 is CASSPRTDLNTEAFF. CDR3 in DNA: TGTGCCAGCAGCCCCCGTACAGACCTGAACACTGAAGCTTTCTTT.

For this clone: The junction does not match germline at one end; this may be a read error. The CDR3 loop is CSSTLGQVDTEAFF. Written as DNA, the CDR3 is TGTTCCAGCACCCTGGGGCAGGTCGACACTGAAGCTTTCTTT. The chain employs TRBV7-9 and TRBJ1-1; D is perhaps TRBD1 (5 bases). Germline V gene sequence: CDR1 SEHNR, CDR2 FQNEAQ (reference sequence). This CDR3 is 14 amino acids long. Using reference TRBV7-9 and TRBJ1-1 for the parts outside the CDR3, the full variable domain is DTGVSQNPRHKITKRGQNVTFRCDPISEHNRLYWYRQTLGQGPEFLTYFQNEAQLEKSRLLSDRFSAERPKGSFSTLEIQRTEQGDSAMYLCSSTLGQVDTEAFFGQGTRLTVV.

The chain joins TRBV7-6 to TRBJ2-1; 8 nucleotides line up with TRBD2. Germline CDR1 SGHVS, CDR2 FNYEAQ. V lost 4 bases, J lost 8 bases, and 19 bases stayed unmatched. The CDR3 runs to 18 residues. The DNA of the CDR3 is TGTGCCAGCAGCTCCAACACCCCCCAGCGGGAGTGGTTCCATGAGCAGTTCTTC. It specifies CASSSNTPQREWFHEQFF.

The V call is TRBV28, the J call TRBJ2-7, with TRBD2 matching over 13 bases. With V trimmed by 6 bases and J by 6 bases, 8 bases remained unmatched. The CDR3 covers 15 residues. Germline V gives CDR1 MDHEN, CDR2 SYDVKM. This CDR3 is CASSPGLAGVPEQYF. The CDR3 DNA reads TGTGCCAGCAGCCCAGGACTAGCGGGAGTTCCCGAGCAGTACTTC.

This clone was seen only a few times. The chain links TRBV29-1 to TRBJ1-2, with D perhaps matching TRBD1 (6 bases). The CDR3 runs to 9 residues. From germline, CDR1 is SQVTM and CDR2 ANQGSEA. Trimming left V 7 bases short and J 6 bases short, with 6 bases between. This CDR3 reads CSEGDGYTF. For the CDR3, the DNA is TGCAGCGAGGGGGATGGCTACACCTTC. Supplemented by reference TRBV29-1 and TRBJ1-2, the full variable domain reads SAVISQKPSRDICQRGTSLTIQCQVDSQVTMMFWYRQQPGQSLTLIATANQGSEATYESGFVIDKFPISRPNLTFSTLTVSNMSPEDSSIYLCSEGDGYTFGSGTRLTVV.

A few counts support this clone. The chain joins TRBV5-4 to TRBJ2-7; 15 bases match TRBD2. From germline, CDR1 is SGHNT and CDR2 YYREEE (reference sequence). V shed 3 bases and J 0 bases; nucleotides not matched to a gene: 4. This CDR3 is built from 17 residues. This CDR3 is CASSSGLAGGSSYEQYF. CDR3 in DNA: TGTGCCAGCAGCTCAGGACTAGCGGGAGGGAGCTCCTACGAGCAGTACTTC.

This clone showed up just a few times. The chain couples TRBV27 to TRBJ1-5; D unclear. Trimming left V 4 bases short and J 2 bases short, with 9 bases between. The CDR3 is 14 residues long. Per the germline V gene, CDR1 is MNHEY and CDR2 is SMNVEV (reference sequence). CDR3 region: CASSSGVGNQPQHF. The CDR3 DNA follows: TGTGCCAGCAGTTCGGGAGTTGGCAATCAGCCCCAGCATTTT.

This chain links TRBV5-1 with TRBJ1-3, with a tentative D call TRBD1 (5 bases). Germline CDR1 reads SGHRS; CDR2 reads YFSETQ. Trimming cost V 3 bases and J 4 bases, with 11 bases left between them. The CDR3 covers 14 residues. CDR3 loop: CASSSGVRGNTIYF. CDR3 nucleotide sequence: TGCGCCAGCAGCTCGGGGGTACGGGGAAACACCATATATTTT.